This T cell receptor (beta chain) was observed in a study of T cells in Graves' hyperthyroidism and ophthalmopathy (dated by TCRdb to between 2017 and 2020). In terms of the full investigation: Peripheral blood was sampled at the time of initial diagnosis, prior to any treatment. A discovery cohort of roughly 96 patients, about 40 with Graves' ophthalmopathy and about 58 with stable Graves' hyperthyroidism, was used to find distinguishing TCR V-J signatures. Whether ophthalmopathy could be predicted prospectively was tested in an independent validation cohort made up of approximately 19 hyperthyroidism patients plus 17 patients who later progressed to ophthalmopathy. The roughly 90 discovery patients were divided at random into training and test sets in a 7:3 ratio. The study also compared thyroid tissue and blood T-cell repertoires from more than 5 Graves' hyperthyroidism patients. Once sampling was done, hyperthyroidism patients were given methimazole at a starting dose of 30 mg daily, whereas ophthalmopathy patients were given high-dose intravenous methylprednisolone. According to the paper, TCR Vbeta CDR3 sequencing was carried out on roughly 130 peripheral blood samples, which came from more than 40 ophthalmopathy, approximately 72 hyperthyroidism and approximately 17 progressor patients.

Stable Graves' hyperthyroidism was defined as no progression to ophthalmopathy during 18 months of follow-up. The hyperthyroidism patients were between 18 and 65 years old and newly diagnosed, with a disease duration of less than 2 months. The study excluded patients with uncontrolled infections, other autoimmune diseases, pregnancy or lactation. Diagnoses were established on the basis of clinical symptoms, serum thyroxine and TRAb, thyroid ultrasound, and orbital computed tomography. Ficoll-Paque density gradient centrifugation was used to isolate PBMCs from around 9.1 ml of fresh peripheral blood. Total RNA was extracted using Trizol reagent, and RNA quality was assessed on an Agilent 2100 Bioanalyzer. Of note for this clonotype: This receptor's antigen is unknown. Per-base quality was not reported, and no clone a single base away is much larger than it.

CDR1 and CDR2 are read off the germline V gene as SNHLY and FYNNEI. Reading from cysteine to phenylalanine, the CDR3 counts 18 amino acids. This entry keeps only the CDR3 DNA: 54 bases, framed from base 1. V is cut by 2 bases and J by 0 bases, and the space between the germline ends is 17 bases. Amplification of TCR beta CDR3 regions was carried out from RNA transcripts. The first round of RT-PCR for the TCR CDR3 was performed with the HTBI primer set and the Qiagen OneStep RT-PCR kit. The libraries were constructed in a second round of multiplex PCR and then size-selected and purified. Libraries were sequenced paired-end with 100 bp reads on an Illumina HiSeq2000. From the authors' description of their analysis: SOAPnuke was used to process the raw data, throwing out any read that contained adapters or uncalled bases, had a mean Phred below 15, or lacked an exact constant-primer or identifier match. High-quality paired reads were merged with COPE v1.2.5, and unique nucleotide sequences were defined as clonotypes. MiTCR v1.1 was used to align the clonotypes against IMGT TRBV, TRBD and TRBJ reference segments. Analysis was restricted to V-J combinations with a frequency above 0.0001, which covered roughly 99% of repertoires. The TCS score was defined as F50 (clonal expansion) divided by E x V (chaos), with BLOSUM62-based TCRdist calculated between CDR3 peptides within each V-J. Welch's t-statistics and random forest reduced roughly 500 V-J features to 13, which were used in a naive Bayes classifier (R e1071). TCRdb reprocessing: public reads trimmed at Q25 with fastp, clones called with MiXCR, in-frame beta chains kept. CDR3 protein duplicates are merged, each entry listing the most common genes and DNA. TCRdb's processing, not the authors' own work, is the source of the V and J calls. Present in this sample are about 710,000 distinct CDR3 sequences, 15% to 20% of which were seen just once. The ten largest account for approximately 8.4% of the sample.

The paper as a whole reports these results and caveats: No statistical method was used to fix the sample size in advance, and group allocation was not hidden from the investigators. A 13 V-J signature model separated ophthalmopathy from stable hyperthyroidism, with 87.88% sensitivity and roughly 81% specificity in cross-validation and 80%/75% in testing. Blood samples also contained most of the expanded thyroid clonotypes (frequency above 0.001), which suggests that blood repertoires may reflect thyroid immune responses. In validation, the model predicted progression to ophthalmopathy with around 71% sensitivity and approximately 72% specificity, a median of approximately 6.5 months before onset.

The chain uses TRBV2 and TRBJ1-3; the D gene cannot be resolved reliably. The TCR was taken from a man between 18 and 35 years old with Graves' hyperthyroidism. The specimen sequenced was blood. The nucleotide sequence reads TGTGCCAGCAGTGAACGCGCCGCTACGCGGAGCTCTGGAAACACCATATATTTT. Its protein is CASSERAATRSSGNTIYF.